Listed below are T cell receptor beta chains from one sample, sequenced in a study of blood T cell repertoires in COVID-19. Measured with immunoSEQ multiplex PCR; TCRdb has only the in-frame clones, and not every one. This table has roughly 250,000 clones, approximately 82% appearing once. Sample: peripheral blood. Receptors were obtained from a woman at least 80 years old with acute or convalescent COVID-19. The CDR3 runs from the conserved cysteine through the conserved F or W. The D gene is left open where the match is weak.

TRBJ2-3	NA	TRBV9	TGTGCCAGCAGCGTAGGTCTTTCCACAGATACGCAGTATTTT	CASSVGLSTDTQYF
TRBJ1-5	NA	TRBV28	TGTGCCAGCAGGCAGGGATATAGCAATCAGCCCCAGCATTTT	CASRQGYSNQPQHF
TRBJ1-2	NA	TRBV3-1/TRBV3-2	TGTGCCAGCAGCCAAGGGGGCACCCTTAACTATGGCTACACCTTC	CASSQGGTLNYGYTF
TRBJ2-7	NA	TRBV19	TGTGCCAGTAGTATGGGGGCCTACCCCTCCTACGAGCAGTACTTC	CASSMGAYPSYEQYF
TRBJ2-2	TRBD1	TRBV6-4	TGTGCCAGCAGAACAGGGGGGCTGACCGGGGAGCTGTTTTTT	CASRTGGLTGELFF
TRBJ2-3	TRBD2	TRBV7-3	TGTGCCAGCAGCGCCGGGACTAGCGGGGGCACGCAGTATTTT	CASSAGTSGGTQYF
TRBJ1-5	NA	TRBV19	TGTGCCAGTAGCCCACAGGGCCCGGGACAGCCCCAGCATTTT	CASSPQGPGQPQHF
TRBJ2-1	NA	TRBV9	TGTGCCAGCAGCCCTGCCCGGTCCCAAGCGCAGTTCTTC	CASSPARSQAQFF
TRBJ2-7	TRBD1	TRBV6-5	TGTGCCAGCAGACCGTGGGGACAGGAACCCTACGAGCAGTACTTC	CASRPWGQEPYEQYF
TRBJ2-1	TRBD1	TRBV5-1	TGCGCCAGCAGCCCAGGACAGGGCTACAATGAGCAGTTCTTC	CASSPGQGYNEQFF
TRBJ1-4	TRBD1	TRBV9	TGTGCCAGCAGCGTAGGTGACAGGGTTGCAACTAATGAAAAACTGTTTTTT	CASSVGDRVATNEKLFF
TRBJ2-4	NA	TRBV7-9	TGTGCCAGCAGCCGGGGTACAGCGGAAAACATTCAGTACTTC	CASSRGTAENIQYF
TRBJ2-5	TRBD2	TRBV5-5	TGTGCCAGCAGCTTGAGACCCAATAGCGGGAGCAACCAAGAGACCCAGTACTTC	CASSLRPNSGSNQETQYF
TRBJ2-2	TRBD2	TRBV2	TGTGCCAGCAGAACCCTGGGAGGGCCCCCCGGGGAGCTGTTTTTT	CASRTLGGPPGELFF
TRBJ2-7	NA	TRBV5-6	TGTGCCAGCAGCTTGGCACAGTACGAGCAGTACTTC	CASSLAQYEQYF
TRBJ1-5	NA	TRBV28	TGTGCCAGCCATACTCGAAGTCAGCCCCAGCATTTT	CASHTRSQPQHF
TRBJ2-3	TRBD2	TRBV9	TGTGCCAGCAGCGTAGTAGCGGGTCAGGATACGCAGTATTTT	CASSVVAGQDTQYF